This TCR beta chain was obtained from a study of post-analysis software for immune sequencing data. Study context: Disease trajectories encompassed relapsing-remitting, secondary progressive and progressive-relapsing multiple sclerosis.

Every TCR beta cDNA library bore unique molecular identifiers. TCRdb processed the PCR reads anew with MiXCR; each CDR3 protein has one entry. This sample yields some 690,000 distinct CDR3 sequences, of which 59% are seen a single time; about 10% belongs to the top ten. Details on this clonotype: Its cognate antigen is unknown.

Study-wide results and caveats: For normalized Chao1 diversity, multiple sclerosis patients scored significantly lower than controls did. Patients had higher frequencies than controls of five TRBV segments, including TRBV5-6, TRBV5-1 and TRBV20-1.

V shed 5 bases and J shed 2 bases, with 17 bases lying between them. The CDR3 length is 16 residues. This clonotype was obtained from a girl aged 2-10 years with multiple sclerosis. The chain links TRBV12-3 or TRBV12-4 to TRBJ2-3, with D perhaps TRBD2 (5 bases). The sequencing sample was made of blood. The DNA of the CDR3 is TGTGCCAGCAGTCTCCGGCGGGCGATGACCACAGATACGCAGTATTTT. Protein: CASSLRRAMTTDTQYF.